These 11 T cell receptor beta chains share one sample of origin, sequenced in a study of human T cells and chemical hapten exposure. A single record per CDR3 protein comes from TCRdb applying MiXCR to the RACE reads. The sample carries 200,000 to 300,000 distinct CDR3 sequences, about 9.4% recorded once. Time point in this sample: pre-sensitization, week 0. Noted treatment: therapeutic diphenylcyclopropenone sensitization with weekly scalp DPC. Source: whole blood, taken in connection with sensitization to the hapten diphenylcyclopropenone (DPC). The receptor set was obtained from a woman in her 40s with alopecia areata. Some clones in this sample may be carry-over from other donors' samples.

This clonotype was counted at least ten times. The V and J genes are TRBV29-1 and TRBJ2-3; possibly TRBD2 for D (6 bases). The CDR3 contains 15 residues. V lost 5 bases, J lost 2 bases, and 17 bases lay in between. CDR1 is SQVTM and CDR2 is ANQGSEA in the germline V gene. The CDR3 DNA reads TGCAGCGTTCGGCTGATCGGCGGGGACACAGATACGCAGTATTTT. Translation: CSVRLIGGDTDTQYF.

This clonotype was seen ten or more times. The chain combines TRBV6-2 or TRBV6-3 with TRBJ2-4; 7 nucleotides match TRBD1. CDR3 size: 17 residues. The germline gives CDR1 MNHEY, CDR2 SVGEGT. Trimming removed 4 bases from V and 0 bases from J; junction bases left unmatched: 9. CDR3 loop: CASSFKRTGLAKNIQYF. The DNA of the CDR3 is TGTGCCAGCAGTTTCAAAAGGACAGGTCTAGCCAAAAACATTCAGTACTTC.

The rearrangement joins TRBV6-2 or TRBV6-3 to TRBJ2-5; 12 nucleotides agree with TRBD2. CDR1 is MNHEY, CDR2 SVGEGT, per germline. CDR3 size: 16 residues. V gave up 6 bases and J gave up 0 bases; unmatched junction bases: 5. CDR3 DNA sequence: TGTGCCAGCAGGCTTGGGACTAGCGGGTACCAAGAGACCCAGTACTTC. This translates into CASRLGTSGYQETQYF.

CDR3 DNA sequence: TGCGCCAGCAGCTTGGGGGACAGGGTTTTCGAGCAGTACTTC. This translates into CASSLGDRVFEQYF. J is TRBJ2-7 and V is TRBV5-1; 9 positions agree with TRBD1. The V gene end was trimmed by 0 bases and the J gene end by 6 bases; junction bases not matched to a gene: 4. The CDR3 runs 14 residues. Germline loops: CDR1 SGHRS, CDR2 YFSETQ.

This clonotype was counted a few times. J is TRBJ1-5 and V is TRBV10-3; D ambiguous. In germline, CDR1 is ENHRY, CDR2 SYGVKD. V lost 0 bases to trimming and J lost 6 bases, with 9 bases between them. The CDR3 sequence is 14 residues long. CDR3 coding DNA: TGTGCCATCAGTGAGTCCGAGGGCTTTCAGCCCCAGCATTTT. Translated: CAISESEGFQPQHF.

This clonotype was seen repeatedly, ten times or more. This chain links TRBV29-1 with TRBJ1-5; 7 bases fit TRBD1. Germline V gene lookup returns CDR1 SQVTM and CDR2 ANQGSEA. The V and J ends lost 6 bases and 3 bases, in that order; junction bases with no gene match: 5. CDR3 length: 13 amino acids. CDR3: CSVAGGINQPQHF. DNA for the CDR3: TGCAGCGTCGCAGGGGGTATCAATCAGCCCCAGCATTTT.

The rearrangement uses TRBV6-5 and TRBJ2-7, with D hard to call. Germline V gene sequence: CDR1 MNHEY, CDR2 SVGAGI. V lost 2 bases to trimming and J lost 0 bases, with 8 bases between them. The CDR3 spans 14 residues. CDR3: CASSYPGSSYEQYF. The CDR3 bases are TGTGCCAGCAGTTACCCGGGCAGCTCCTACGAGCAGTACTTC.

Ten or more counts support this clonotype. The chain combines TRBV7-2 with TRBJ2-3, with a weak D call TRBD1 (5 bases). Germline CDR1 SGHTA, CDR2 FQGNSA. CDR3 size: 15 residues. Trimming removed 5 bases at V and 2 bases at J, with 14 bases between. CDR3 DNA: TGTGCCAGCAGCATGGGGCCAGGTTACACAGATACGCAGTATTTT. Translation gives CASSMGPGYTDTQYF.

The chain is built from TRBV5-1 and TRBJ2-3, with D perhaps being TRBD1 or TRBD2 (6 bases each). Germline-derived CDR1 and CDR2 are SGHRS and YFSETQ. V was pared by 2 bases and J by 3 bases, with 13 bases between. The CDR3 extends over 15 amino acids. CDR3 nucleotide sequence: TGCGCCAGCAGCTTCTCTGGCGGGACAACAGATACGCAGTATTTT. As protein: CASSFSGGTTDTQYF. Together with reference TRBV5-1 and TRBJ2-3, the CDR3 gives the full variable domain: KAGVTQTPRYLIKTRGQQVTLSCSPISGHRSVSWYQQTPGQGLQFLFEYFSETQRNKGNFPGRFSGRQFSNSRSEMNVSTLELGDSALYLCASSFSGGTTDTQYFGPGTRLTVL.

There are many counts of this clonotype. This rearrangement joins TRBV10-3 to TRBJ1-1; 12 nucleotides line up with TRBD1. V gave up 0 bases and J gave up 1 base; unmatched junction bases: 3. The CDR3 length is 17 residues. Germline CDR1 is ENHRY and CDR2 is SYGVKD. CDR3 region: CAISESGQGARNTEAFF. In DNA, the CDR3 is TGTGCCATCAGTGAGTCGGGACAGGGGGCAAGGAACACTGAAGCTTTCTTT.

The V call is TRBV9, the J call TRBJ2-2, with no clear D. CDR3 length: 14 amino acids. Germline V gene lookup returns CDR1 SGDLS and CDR2 YYNGEE. Trimming shortened V by 0 bases and J by 7 bases, and 10 bases separated the two germline ends. CDR3 residues: CASSVESPNGELFF. The CDR3 DNA follows: TGTGCCAGCAGCGTAGAGAGTCCCAACGGGGAGCTGTTTTTT.